This record looks at one TCR beta chain sequence and its context. Sample-barcoded 5' priming and a J-beta primer mix drove a second PCR of about 6 to 11 cycles. Via MiXCR, TCRdb re-called the 5' RACE reads, giving one row per CDR3 protein. The sample gives fewer than 1 million distinct CDR3 sequences, around two fifths of which show up once; roughly 19% is in the top ten. This CDR3 spans 13 amino acids. V dropped 7 bases and J dropped 4 bases, with 14 bases sitting between them. This specimen comes from a study of blood T cells in healthy people across ages. Russia was home to the donors, healthy Caucasian individuals aged 6 to 90.

This chain joins TRBV12-3 or TRBV12-4 and TRBJ2-7, with a weak D call TRBD1 (5 bases). This TCR came from a man in his sixties in good health. The specimen sequenced was blood. This CDR3 reads CASKIVGLYEQYF. CDR3 in DNA: TGTGCCAGCAAGATTGTGGGGCTGTACGAGCAGTACTTC.